The entry below describes one TCR beta chain. These data are taken from a study of shared clonotypes between healthy human individuals. Libraries were prepared by immunoSEQ multiplex PCR; TCRdb keeps only in-frame clonotypes and omits some of them. The sample consists of over a million clones, 65% to 75% of them appearing once. The TCR was taken from a man younger than 35 in good health. Sequenced input: memory CD4+ T cells sorted from blood. Stated subset: CD45RA-negative fraction.

The CDR3 nucleotides are TGCGCCAGCAGTCCTAGTCAGGGTCAGGACACTGAAGCTTTCTTT. Translating gives CASSPSQGQDTEAFF. The V call is TRBV10-1, the J call TRBJ1-1, with D maybe TRBD1 (5 bases). Trimming took 5 bases from V and 3 from J, leaving 16 bases between them. Germline V gene data show CDR1 as WNHNN and CDR2 as SYGVQD (reference sequence). This CDR3 region has 15 residues.